This TCR beta chain was profiled in a study of blood T cell repertoires in COVID-19. Study-wide context: The origin of the acute and convalescent COVID-19 samples was the United States, Italy and Spain.

The assay was immunoSEQ multiplex PCR, and TCRdb's table has in-frame clones only and misses some. The table includes 200,000 to 250,000 clones, about nine tenths detected once. V was clipped by 4 bases and J by 1 base, with 6 bases between them. The germline CDR1 and CDR2 sequences are SGHRS and YFSETQ. This CDR3 is 12 amino acids long. The TCR was taken from a man in his thirties or forties who had recovered from COVID-19. The sequenced material came from peripheral blood. V gene TRBV5-1 combines with J gene TRBJ2-7, with D perhaps TRBD2 (6 bases). CDR3 DNA: TGCGCCAGCAGCGCGGGATCCTACGAGCAGTACTTC. It translates to CASSAGSYEQYF. The variable domain in full, completed from reference TRBV5-1 and TRBJ2-7, reads KAGVTQTPRYLIKTRGQQVTLSCSPISGHRSVSWYQQTPGQGLQFLFEYFSETQRNKGNFPGRFSGRQFSNSRSEMNVSTLELGDSALYLCASSAGSYEQYFGPGTRLTVT.